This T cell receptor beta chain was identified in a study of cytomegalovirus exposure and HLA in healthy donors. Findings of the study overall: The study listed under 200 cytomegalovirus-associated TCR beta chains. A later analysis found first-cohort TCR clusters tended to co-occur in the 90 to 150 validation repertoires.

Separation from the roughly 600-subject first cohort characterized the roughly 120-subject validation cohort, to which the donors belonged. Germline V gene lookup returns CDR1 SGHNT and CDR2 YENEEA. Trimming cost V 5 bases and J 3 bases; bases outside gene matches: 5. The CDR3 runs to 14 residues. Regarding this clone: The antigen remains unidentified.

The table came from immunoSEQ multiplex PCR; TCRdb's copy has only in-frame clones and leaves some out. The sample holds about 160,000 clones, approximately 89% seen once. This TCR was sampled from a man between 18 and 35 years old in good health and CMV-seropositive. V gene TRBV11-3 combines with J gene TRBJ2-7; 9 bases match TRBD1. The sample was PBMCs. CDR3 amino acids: CASSTRTGVYEQYF. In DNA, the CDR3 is TGTGCCAGCAGCACTCGGACAGGGGTCTACGAGCAGTACTTC.